This entry features one T cell receptor (beta chain) sequence. Its target is not known. This sample is drawn from a study of post-analysis software for immune sequencing data. Study conclusions and caveats: Compared with controls, patients showed significantly lower normalized Chao1 diversity. TRBV segments more frequent in patients than in controls numbered five and included TRBV5-6, TRBV5-1 and TRBV20-1.

The authors incorporated unique molecular identifiers into the TCR beta cDNA libraries. MiXCR was run by TCRdb on the PCR reads, yielding one entry per CDR3 protein. The sample lists approximately 160,000 distinct CDR3 sequences, 30% occurring once. V shed 6 bases and J 3 bases; nucleotides not matched to a gene: 11. This CDR3 has 16 residues. Germline V gene sequence: CDR1 MNHEY, CDR2 SVGAGI. V and J are TRBV6-5 and TRBJ2-3, with TRBD2 matching 8 bases. The sample comprised blood. This clonotype was sampled from a girl aged 5-17 years with multiple sclerosis. The CDR3 bases are TGTGCCAGCAGCCCCTTTGGGGAGCGGGGGACAGATACGCAGTATTTT. Amino acids: CASSPFGERGTDTQYF.